The 27 T cell receptor beta chains in this list originate from one sample, sequenced in a study of T cells after yellow fever vaccination. TCRdb independently ran MiXCR on the 5' RACE reads; one entry per CDR3 protein. The sample lists some 250,000 distinct CDR3 sequences, over 3% occurring once. The sequencing here drew on PBMCs, taken 15 days after the yellow fever booster vaccination. Receptor source: a young man who received the YFV17D yellow fever vaccine.

This clonotype appeared a few times. V and J are TRBV6-2 or TRBV6-3 and TRBJ1-2; no clear D gene. With 0 bases removed from V and 5 bases from J, the gap between germline ends came to 10 bases. The germline V gene encodes CDR1 MNHEY and CDR2 SVGEGT. The CDR3 has 14 amino acids. CDR3 amino acids: CASSYSTARYGYTF. In DNA, the CDR3 is TGTGCCAGCAGTTACTCGACTGCCCGTTATGGCTACACCTTC.

This clonotype appeared many times. This chain connects TRBV30 to TRBJ2-2, with no clear D. Trimming cost V 0 bases and J 7 bases, with 9 bases left between them. The CDR3 covers 13 residues. Germline CDR1 and CDR2: GTSNPN and SVGIG (reference sequence). CDR3 bases: TGTGCCTGGAGTGTTAGGGAAGACGGGGAGCTGTTTTTT. This translates into CAWSVREDGELFF.

This clonotype was counted ten times or more. The J gene is TRBJ1-1, the V gene TRBV7-9, with a tentative D call TRBD1 (5 bases). The germline gives CDR1 SEHNR, CDR2 FQNEAQ (reference sequence). With 5 bases removed from V and 5 bases from J, the gap between germline ends came to 12 bases. The CDR3 sequence is 13 residues long. This CDR3 is CASSAGRLTEAFF. The CDR3 bases are TGTGCCAGCAGCGCGGGACGCCTTACTGAAGCTTTCTTT.

This clonotype was seen many times. CDR3 nucleotides: TGCAGCGTTGGACAGGGGGGAGAAAAACTGTTTTTT. Protein sequence: CSVGQGGEKLFF. The genes are TRBV29-1 and TRBJ1-4; 9 bases fit TRBD1. Germline lookup yields CDR1 SQVTM and CDR2 ANQGSEA. The CDR3 is made up of 12 amino acids. Trimming at V came to 4 bases and at J to 8 bases, leaving 2 bases not matched to a gene.

The table lists this clonotype with many counts. The genes are TRBV4-2 and TRBJ2-3; 11 bases line up with TRBD2. The ends lost 0 bases at V and 4 bases at J; junction bases unmatched: 0. The length of the CDR3 is 15 residues. Germline V CDR1 and CDR2: LGHNA, YNFKEQ. The DNA of the CDR3 is TGTGCCAGCAGCCAAGATAGCGGGGGGGCAGATACGCAGTATTTT. Its protein is CASSQDSGGADTQYF.

This clonotype appeared many times. The CDR3 loop reads CSARGSRYNEQFF. CDR3 DNA sequence: TGCAGTGCTAGAGGGTCAAGGTACAATGAGCAGTTCTTC. This chain links TRBV20-1 with TRBJ2-1; D unresolved. Germline CDR1 DFQATT, CDR2 SNEGSKA (reference sequence). This CDR3 is built from 13 residues. Trimming removed 1 base from V and 4 bases from J, with 8 bases in between.

At least ten counts were recorded for this clonotype. The V and J genes are TRBV18 and TRBJ2-7; D could derive from TRBD1 or TRBD2 (5 bases each). CDR3 length equals 15 residues. V lost 3 bases, J lost 0 bases, and 12 bases lay in between. The germline V gene has CDR1 KGHSH and CDR2 LQKENI. The DNA for the CDR3 is TGTGCCAGCTCACCCCTTGAGGGGAGCTCCTACGAGCAGTACTTC. Translating it yields CASSPLEGSSYEQYF.

The sample holds many counts of this clonotype. The CDR3 DNA reads TGCGCCAGCAGCCCGGGCAACCCCGGGACAGATACGCAGTATTTT. Translated: CASSPGNPGTDTQYF. This chain links TRBV5-1 with TRBJ2-3; D not resolved. From germline, CDR1 is SGHRS and CDR2 YFSETQ. Trimming stripped 4 bases from V and 3 bases from J, with 15 bases between. The CDR3 totals 15 residues. The full variable domain, completed using reference TRBV5-1 and TRBJ2-3, is KAGVTQTPRYLIKTRGQQVTLSCSPISGHRSVSWYQQTPGQGLQFLFEYFSETQRNKGNFPGRFSGRQFSNSRSEMNVSTLELGDSALYLCASSPGNPGTDTQYFGPGTRLTVL.

This clonotype was picked up many times. The chain uses TRBV20-1 and TRBJ1-3, with D hard to call. CDR1 and CDR2 from the germline V gene are DFQATT and SNEGSKA (reference sequence). The CDR3 runs 14 residues. V was clipped by 3 bases and J by 0 bases, with 9 bases between them. The CDR3 DNA reads as TGCAGTGCTAGGACATCCCGCTCTGGAAACACCATATATTTT. Protein sequence: CSARTSRSGNTIYF.

This clonotype was detected many times. This chain connects TRBV9 to TRBJ1-1; the D is unclear. Looked up from germline, CDR1 is SGDLS and CDR2 is YYNGEE. V gave up 0 bases and J gave up 3 bases, with 9 bases separating them. This CDR3 has 14 residues. The CDR3 sequence: CASSVVSGDTEAFF. For the CDR3, the DNA is TGTGCCAGCAGCGTAGTTTCCGGGGACACTGAAGCTTTCTTT.

Many counts were recorded for this clonotype. J is TRBJ1-1 and V is TRBV5-1, with D maybe TRBD1 (5 bases). This CDR3 has 15 amino acids. Trimming took 3 bases from V and 1 from J, leaving 13 bases between them. Germline V gene data show CDR1 as SGHRS and CDR2 as YFSETQ. The CDR3 DNA follows: TGCGCCAGCAGCTCGGATGGGGGAGGGAACACTGAAGCTTTCTTT. Its protein product is CASSSDGGGNTEAFF.

The chain is built from TRBV7-8 and TRBJ2-7; D unclear. The CDR3 runs to 12 residues. Trimming stripped 3 bases from V and 6 bases from J, with 9 bases between. CDR1 and CDR2 from the germline V gene are SGHVS and FQNEAQ. CDR3 DNA: TGTGCCAGCAGCTTTATAGGTTCCGAGCAGTACTTC. It yields the protein CASSFIGSEQYF.

CDR3 sequence (DNA): TGCAGTGCGGAGTCGACAGGGGGCAATGAAAAACTGTTTTTT. It is translated as CSAESTGGNEKLFF. The chain has TRBV20-1 and TRBJ1-4; 10 bases are shared with TRBD1. The CDR3 spans 14 residues. V dropped 6 bases and J dropped 5; count of bases not matched to a gene: 6. Germline lookup yields CDR1 DFQATT and CDR2 SNEGSKA (reference sequence).

This clonotype was seen at least ten times. This chain joins TRBV10-3 and TRBJ2-1; TRBD2 might be the D (6 bases). This CDR3 is built from 15 residues. Germline CDR1 is ENHRY and CDR2 is SYGVKD. Trimming shortened V by 2 bases and J by 2 bases, and 10 bases separated the two germline ends. The CDR3 sequence: CAISEGGMTYNEQFF. CDR3 nucleotides: TGTGCCATCAGTGAGGGGGGGATGACCTACAATGAGCAGTTCTTC.

There are many counts of this clonotype. The V call is TRBV27, the J call TRBJ2-7, with TRBD1 matching 7 bases. The CDR3 runs 15 residues. With V trimmed by 2 bases and J by 2 bases, 6 bases remained unmatched. The germline V gene encodes CDR1 MNHEY and CDR2 SMNVEV (reference sequence). CDR3 sequence reads: CASSLRGGDPYEQYF. The CDR3 coding sequence is TGTGCCAGCAGTTTAAGAGGGGGCGACCCCTACGAGCAGTACTTC.

In its sample, this clonotype was seen many times. This chain uses TRBV28 with TRBJ2-5; possible D gene TRBD2, 6 bases. This CDR3 is built from 16 residues. Germline V gene data show CDR1 as MDHEN and CDR2 as SYDVKM. Trimming took 2 bases from V and 2 from J, leaving 15 bases between them. The CDR3 nucleotides are TGTGCCAGCAGTTTAGCGGGCGGGGCCTTACAAGAGACCCAGTACTTC. This codes for CASSLAGGALQETQYF. The whole variable domain, filled in from reference TRBV28 and TRBJ2-5, reads DVKVTQSSRYLVKRTGEKVFLECVQDMDHENMFWYRQDPGLGLRLIYFSYDVKMKEKGDIPEGYSVSREKKERFSLILESASTNQTSMYLCASSLAGGALQETQYFGPGTRLLVL.

This clonotype occurred many times. The chain has TRBV7-9 and TRBJ2-7; no clear D gene. CDR3 length: 13 residues. With 1 base removed from V and 6 bases from J, the gap between germline ends came to 10 bases. The germline CDR1 and CDR2 sequences are SEHNR and FQNEAQ (reference sequence). CDR3 region: CASSLDSLAEQYV. CDR3 coding DNA: TGTGCCAGCAGCTTAGACAGTTTAGCCGAGCAGTACGTC.

The V and J genes are TRBV5-1 and TRBJ1-2; TRBD1 matches at 8 bases. Germline CDR1 reads SGHRS; CDR2 reads YFSETQ. The CDR3 is 14 residues long. After removal of 4 bases from V and 8 bases from J, the junction contained 10 bases not matched to a gene. CDR3 amino acids: CASSAGQGITGYTF. The CDR3 nucleotides are TGCGCCAGCAGCGCCGGACAGGGAATCACGGGCTACACCTTC. Using reference TRBV5-1 and TRBJ1-2 for the parts outside the CDR3, the full variable domain is KAGVTQTPRYLIKTRGQQVTLSCSPISGHRSVSWYQQTPGQGLQFLFEYFSETQRNKGNFPGRFSGRQFSNSRSEMNVSTLELGDSALYLCASSAGQGITGYTFGSGTRLTVV.

This clonotype was detected a few times. CDR3 residues: CASSSQGTNSPLHF. CDR3 nucleotides: TGCGCCAGCAGCTCACAGGGGACCAATTCACCCCTCCACTTT. This chain joins TRBV5-1 and TRBJ1-6; 7 nucleotides line up with TRBD1. The CDR3 runs to 14 residues. Germline loops: CDR1 SGHRS, CDR2 YFSETQ. Germline trimming cut 3 bases from V and 7 bases from J; bases unmatched to any gene: 4.

This clonotype has ten or more counts. The chain joins TRBV5-1 to TRBJ1-1; the D is unclear. The V end was cut by 4 bases, the J end by 0 bases, with 10 bases between. CDR1 and CDR2 from the germline V gene are SGHRS and YFSETQ. The CDR3 is 14 residues long. Here the CDR3 reads CASSPNMVNTEAFF. CDR3 in DNA: TGCGCCAGCAGCCCGAATATGGTGAACACTGAAGCTTTCTTT.

This clonotype showed up many times. The chain recombines TRBV5-4 with TRBJ2-3, with D possibly being TRBD1 or TRBD2 (7 bases each). Germline V lookup: CDR1 SGHNT, CDR2 YYREEE (reference sequence). This CDR3 is 16 amino acids long. V lost 3 bases to trimming and J lost 2 bases, with 16 bases between them. The CDR3 here is CASSSQGGDYTDTQYF. The DNA for the CDR3 is TGTGCCAGCAGCTCCCAGGGGGGGGACTACACAGATACGCAGTATTTT.

This clonotype has a count of ten or more. The CDR3 loop is CASSEEGRGADTQYF. The CDR3 DNA reads as TGTGCCAGCAGTGAGGAAGGCAGAGGCGCAGATACGCAGTATTTT. V usage is TRBV2 and J usage is TRBJ2-3; D gene uncertain. The CDR3 runs to 15 residues. CDR1 and CDR2 from the germline V gene are SNHLY and FYNNEI. Trimming removed 3 bases from V and 4 bases from J, with 14 bases in between. Full variable domain (missing parts from reference TRBV2 and TRBJ2-3): EPEVTQTPSHQVTQMGQEVILRCVPISNHLYFYWYRQILGQKVEFLVSFYNNEISEKSEIFDDQFSVERPDGSNFTLKIRSTKLEDSAMYFCASSEEGRGADTQYFGPGTRLTVL.

At least ten counts were recorded for this clonotype. V usage is TRBV27 and J usage is TRBJ1-1, with D perhaps TRBD1 (6 bases). The CDR3 loop spans 15 amino acids. V was pared by 1 base and J by 4 bases, with 13 bases between. The germline V gene encodes CDR1 MNHEY and CDR2 SMNVEV (reference sequence). CDR3 sequence (DNA): TGTGCCAGCAGTTTATTCGCGGGGGCGCGCACTGAAGCTTTCTTT. Protein product: CASSLFAGARTEAFF.

This clonotype was found many times. This chain uses TRBV4-2 with TRBJ2-2; unclear D gene. CDR1 and CDR2 from the germline V gene are LGHNA and YNFKEQ. The germline V and J ends were trimmed by 0 bases and 4 bases, with 9 bases remaining between them. This CDR3 has 15 amino acids. The CDR3 loop reads CASSQEIGSTGELFF. The CDR3 DNA follows: TGTGCCAGCAGCCAAGAGATAGGAAGCACCGGGGAGCTGTTTTTT.

This clonotype was detected many times. The chain has TRBV2 and TRBJ1-1; a possible D gene is TRBD1 (6 bases). Germline loops: CDR1 SNHLY, CDR2 FYNNEI. V gave up 2 bases and J gave up 1 base, with 14 bases separating them. There are 16 residues in the CDR3. The CDR3 coding sequence is TGTGCCAGCAGTGAAAGGGGGGGGGAAAAGAACACTGAAGCTTTCTTT. Translated: CASSERGGEKNTEAFF.

This clonotype was seen ten or more times. The genes are TRBV10-2 and TRBJ2-3; D not resolved. Looked up from germline, CDR1 is WSHSY and CDR2 is SAAADI. CDR3 size: 15 residues. The germline V and J ends were trimmed by 4 bases and 2 bases, with 13 bases remaining between them. This CDR3 is CASSVGWIDTDTQYF. The DNA of the CDR3 is TGCGCCAGCAGTGTCGGTTGGATCGACACAGATACGCAGTATTTT.

This clonotype was recorded at least ten times. The J gene is TRBJ2-7, the V gene TRBV5-6; tentatively, D is TRBD1 or TRBD2 (5 bases each). V lost 4 bases and J lost 2, with 10 bases in between. The CDR3 covers 13 residues. Germline V gives CDR1 SGHDT, CDR2 YYEEEE. In nucleotides, the CDR3 is TGTGCCAGCAGCACGAGGGGCGCCTACGAGCAGTACTTC. This encodes CASSTRGAYEQYF.